This T cell receptor beta chain emerged from a study of early T cells in non-severe SARS-CoV-2 infection. Study background: Sequencing input comprised bulk RNA from unsorted whole blood; chain pairing was not available.

Per germline, CDR1 PRHDT and CDR2 FYEKMQ (reference sequence). Trimming removed 1 base from V and 5 bases from J, with 5 bases in between. This CDR3 comprises 12 residues. Each CDR3 protein gets one entry after TCRdb re-called the 5' RACE reads with MiXCR. The sample includes fewer than 75,000 distinct CDR3 sequences, roughly a fifth of them seen just once. V and J are TRBV13 and TRBJ2-5; no firm D call. The TCR comes from an adult who was a healthcare worker with PCR-confirmed SARS-CoV-2 infection or an uninfected control (not recorded which). The starting material was whole blood, obtained at baseline. This chain's CDR3 is CASSLEDETQYF. The CDR3 nucleotides are TGTGCCAGCAGCTTAGAGGACGAGACCCAGTACTTC.